This T cell receptor beta chain came from a study of cytomegalovirus exposure and HLA in healthy donors. Findings and limits, study-wide: Most CMV-associated TCR beta chains were later found to appear HLA-restricted. Some segments of the V type, notably TRBV6-2 and TRBV6-3, were excluded as indistinguishable. Cytomegalovirus association was listed for 164 TCR beta chains. Later examination showed HLA-associated TCR beta chains had greater clonal expansion than equally common others.

The study ran its PCR with 60 Vbeta and 13 Jbeta primers. Clones were sequenced by immunoSEQ multiplex PCR, and TCRdb holds only the in-frame ones, with some missing. The sample includes about 96,000 clones, 65% to 85% of them seen just once. This clone has more than one count but fewer than ten. The antigen remains undetermined. Germline V CDR1 and CDR2: SGHRS, YFSETQ. The CDR3 has 17 amino acids. V lost 0 bases and J 1 base, leaving 15 bases between the germline ends. The receptor comes from a woman aged 70-85 years in good health and CMV-seropositive. The rearrangement uses TRBV5-1 and TRBJ2-3; TRBD2 is a possible D gene (5 bases). The specimen sequenced was PBMCs. In DNA, the CDR3 is TGCGCCAGCAGCTTGGGATCTAGCCCTTCGGGCACAGATACGCAGTATTTT. Translation gives CASSLGSSPSGTDTQYF.